Presented here are 10 T cell receptor beta chains from one specimen sequenced in a study of T cell repertoires in cytomegalovirus infection. In TCRdb, the reads were re-called with MiXCR into one record per CDR3 protein. The table lists under 800,000 distinct CDR3 sequences, 20% to 25% of them singletons, with 6.5% to 10% in the top ten. Sequences were obtained from CD8+ T cells from PBMCs. The receptor set was obtained from a human donor in good health (CMV status not recorded). Some clones in this sample may be carry-over from other donors' samples.

In DNA, the CDR3 is TGCGCCAGCAGCTTGCAGATTGAAGCTTTCTTT. It is translated as CASSLQIEAFF. This sequence joins TRBV5-1 and TRBJ1-1; D remains unclear. The V end was cut by 1 base, the J end by 7 bases, with 5 bases between. The CDR3 runs 11 residues. Looked up from germline, CDR1 is SGHRS and CDR2 is YFSETQ.

This clonotype was observed many times. This sequence joins TRBV19 and TRBJ1-2; D is possibly TRBD1 (5 bases). V lost 3 bases and J 2 bases, leaving 10 bases between the germline ends. This CDR3 is built from 14 residues. Germline V gene data show CDR1 as LNHDA and CDR2 as SQIVND (reference sequence). This CDR3 reads CASSISTDNYGYTF. As DNA, the CDR3 is TGTGCCAGTAGTATCTCGACAGACAACTATGGCTACACCTTC. Combining the CDR3 with reference TRBV19 and TRBJ1-2 gives the whole variable domain DGGITQSPKYLFRKEGQNVTLSCEQNLNHDAMYWYRQDPGQGLRLIYYSQIVNDFQKGDIAEGYSVSREKKESFPLTVTSAQKNPTAFYLCASSISTDNYGYTFGSGTRLTVV.

In its sample, this clonotype was seen a few times. The CDR3 region has the DNA TGCGCCAGCAGCTTGGGGGACAGCCTCACAGATACGCAGTATTTT. Residues: CASSLGDSLTDTQYF. The J gene is TRBJ2-3, the V gene TRBV5-1; TRBD1 aligns across 7 bases. This CDR3 region has 15 residues. Germline V gene sequence: CDR1 SGHRS, CDR2 YFSETQ. Trimming at V came to 0 bases and at J to 2 bases, leaving 3 bases not matched to a gene.

The chain links TRBV5-6 to TRBJ2-7, with D maybe TRBD2 (7 bases). The CDR3 is made up of 14 amino acids. Germline V CDR1 and CDR2: SGHDT, YYEEEE. The germline V and J ends were trimmed by 0 bases and 7 bases, with 14 bases remaining between them. This CDR3 is CASSLVGGLREQYV. The CDR3, as DNA: TGTGCCAGCAGCTTGGTCGGGGGGCTGCGAGAGCAGTACGTC.

This clonotype was seen many times. The chain combines TRBV19 with TRBJ2-1; tentatively, D is TRBD2 (5 bases). The germline V and J ends were trimmed by 6 bases and 0 bases, with 15 bases remaining between them. Germline CDR1 reads LNHDA; CDR2 reads SQIVND (reference sequence). This CDR3 is 16 amino acids long. The CDR3 sequence: CASSIKGAYSYNEQFF. CDR3 DNA: TGTGCCAGTAGCATAAAGGGAGCATACTCCTACAATGAGCAGTTCTTC. Supplemented by reference TRBV19 and TRBJ2-1, the full variable domain reads DGGITQSPKYLFRKEGQNVTLSCEQNLNHDAMYWYRQDPGQGLRLIYYSQIVNDFQKGDIAEGYSVSREKKESFPLTVTSAQKNPTAFYLCASSIKGAYSYNEQFFGPGTRLTVL.

This clonotype was found a few times. The chain carries TRBV6-5 and TRBJ2-5; 7 positions match TRBD2. CDR1 is MNHEY and CDR2 is SVGAGI in the germline V gene. The V and J ends lost 3 bases and 4 bases, in that order; junction bases with no gene match: 8. This CDR3 has 15 residues. CDR3 DNA: TGTGCCAGCAGTTATGGGGCGGGGGAGTCAGAGACCCAGTACTTC. Its protein is CASSYGAGESETQYF.

This clonotype has only a few counts. The V gene is TRBV29-1, the J gene TRBJ2-1, with TRBD1 matching over 8 bases. The CDR3 length is 13 residues. V lost 1 base and J lost 7; bases outside the gene matches: 3. Germline CDR1 and CDR2: SQVTM and ANQGSEA. The CDR3 DNA follows: TGCAGCGTTGAAGTTGGACAGGGTAATGAGCAGTTCTTC. The encoded protein is CSVEVGQGNEQFF.

A remark on this clonotype: Compared with germline, one end of the junction differs, possibly owing to a read error. The genes are TRBV12-5 and TRBJ2-2; possibly TRBD1 or TRBD2 for D (5 bases each). Germline CDR1 is LGHNT and CDR2 is FRNRAP. This CDR3 spans 16 amino acids. The CDR3 loop is CASGLDPWDRPGELLF. The CDR3 DNA is TGTGCTAGTGGTCTTGATCCATGGGACCGCCCCGGGGAGCTGTTGTTT. The whole variable domain, remainder taken from reference TRBV12-5 and TRBJ2-2, is DARVTQTPRHKVTEMGQEVTMRCQPILGHNTVFWYRQTMMQGLELLAYFRNRAPLDDSGMPKDRFSAEMPDATLATLKIQPSEPRDSAVYFCASGLDPWDRPGELLFGEGSRLTVL.

This clonotype was counted between two and nine times. This rearrangement joins TRBV29-1 to TRBJ1-2, with 7 bases identical to TRBD1. CDR1 SQVTM and CDR2 ANQGSEA come from the germline V gene. The CDR3 covers 14 residues. Trimming cost V 6 bases and J 4 bases; bases outside gene matches: 11. DNA for the CDR3: TGCAGCGTCCCTTTGAGGGGACAGCTCTATGGCTACACCTTC. Translating gives CSVPLRGQLYGYTF.

This clonotype was observed a few times. The CDR3 sequence is CILELERETQYF. For the CDR3, the DNA is TGCATACTGGAGTTAGAGAGAGAGACCCAGTACTTC. The chain carries TRBV29-1 and TRBJ2-5; D unclear. Germline V gene lookup returns CDR1 SQVTM and CDR2 ANQGSEA. There are 12 residues in the CDR3. Supplemented by reference TRBV29-1 and TRBJ2-5, the full variable domain reads SAVISQKPSRDICQRGTSLTIQCQVDSQVTMMFWYRQQPGQSLTLIATANQGSEATYESGFVIDKFPISRPNLTFSTLTVSNMSPEDSSIYLCILELERETQYFGPGTRLLVL.